This TCR beta chain derives from a study of blood T cell repertoires in COVID-19. This CDR3 comprises 19 residues. V lost 0 bases, J lost 2 bases, and 14 bases stayed unmatched. CDR1 is SGDLS, CDR2 YYNGEE, per germline. In the source study's methods: Using reference gene primer amplification, nucleated cell counts were estimated. Assay used: immunoSEQ multiplex PCR; TCRdb lists only in-frame clones, some missing. V and J calls and clone size are copied from that table; D and trimming were computed from the DNA. The profile covers around 130,000 clones, with around nine tenths appearing a single time and less than 20% taken by the ten largest.

Material for sequencing was peripheral blood. The chain employs TRBV9 and TRBJ2-1, with 7 positions matching TRBD2. The sequence derives from a man aged 45-60 years with active or convalescent COVID-19. This CDR3 is CASSVGGSGGPKTYNEQFF. The CDR3 DNA reads TGTGCCAGCAGCGTAGGAGGATCGGGGGGACCTAAGACCTACAATGAGCAGTTCTTC.